This is a list of T cell receptor beta chains from one sample in a study of identical twins. TCRdb recomputed calls from the 5' RACE reads with MiXCR, one row per CDR3 protein. The data hold roughly 540,000 distinct CDR3 sequences, with 20% to 25% observed a single time. The sample also formed part of further work on T cells expressing NK-cell markers.

The sample comprised CD4+ T cells sorted from blood. All receptors come from a woman in her late teens or twenties in good health. Both conserved end residues are part of each CDR3. Each record gives: CDR3 DNA, CDR3 protein, clone size, D gene, V gene, J gene. A D gene is named only where the DNA matches it firmly. The listing skips clone size in some rows; elsewhere it reads once, few, many or a size class.

DNA: TGTGCCAGCAGCAAGCGGGACAGTGTCCTCTACAATGAGCAGTTCTTC
CDR3: CASSKRDSVLYNEQFF
size: .
D: .
V: TRBV7-9
J: TRBJ2-1

DNA: TGTGCCAGCAGTTACTCGAGACTGAACTATGGCTACACCTTC
CDR3: CASSYSRLNYGYTF
size: few
D: .
V: TRBV6-5
J: TRBJ1-2

DNA: TGTGCCAGCAGTTACTCGGACCCGGCCAGTGAAGCTTTCTTT
CDR3: CASSYSDPASEAFF
size: .
D: .
V: TRBV6-5
J: TRBJ1-1

DNA: TGTGCCAGCAGCATCCACAGGGGAGCCGGGGCCAACGTCCTGACTTTC
CDR3: CASSIHRGAGANVLTF
size: .
D: TRBD1
V: TRBV9
J: TRBJ2-6

DNA: TGCAGTGCGACCATAGATGGTGGCTACACCTTC
CDR3: CSATIDGGYTF
size: .
D: .
V: TRBV20-1
J: TRBJ1-2

DNA: TGTGCCAGCTTCTCAGCCGGCTCTGGGGCCAACGTCCTGACTTTC
CDR3: CASFSAGSGANVLTF
size: few
D: .
V: TRBV6-1
J: TRBJ2-6

DNA: TGCAGTGCCCGCAGACAGTCTTCTACGTACGAGCAGTACTTC
CDR3: CSARRQSSTYEQYF
size: .
D: .
V: TRBV20-1
J: TRBJ2-7

DNA: TGCGCCAGCAGCTTGGCCGTTGGGAGATTCAATGAGCAGTTCTTC
CDR3: CASSLAVGRFNEQFF
size: .
D: .
V: TRBV5-1
J: TRBJ2-1

DNA: TGTGCCTGGAGCGGTCAACTAGCGGTCGGGGGAGATACGCAGTATTTT
CDR3: CAWSGQLAVGGDTQYF
size: .
D: TRBD2
V: TRBV30
J: TRBJ2-3

DNA: TGTGCCAGCAGCTTAGGCTACAGGGGCGAGCAGTACTTC
CDR3: CASSLGYRGEQYF
size: few
D: TRBD1
V: TRBV7-9
J: TRBJ2-7

DNA: TGTGCCAGCAGTGAATATGGGGTGAGGAACACTGAAGCTTTCTTT
CDR3: CASSEYGVRNTEAFF
size: .
D: .
V: TRBV25-1
J: TRBJ1-1

DNA: TGTGCCAGCTCACCACCGGGCATAAGGGAGACCCAGTACTTC
CDR3: CASSPPGIRETQYF
size: many
D: .
V: TRBV18
J: TRBJ2-5

DNA: TGTGCCATCCCGGCGGGCAGGGGGCGATCCGGGGCCAACGTCCTGACTTTC
CDR3: CAIPAGRGRSGANVLTF
size: .
D: TRBD1
V: TRBV10-3
J: TRBJ2-6

DNA: TGTGCCAGCAGCGGCCAGTCCTTGGGAAATCAGCCCCAGCATTTT
CDR3: CASSGQSLGNQPQHF
size: .
D: .
V: TRBV6-2/TRBV6-3
J: TRBJ1-5

DNA: TGTGCCGCCCAGGACAGGGCGAACACTGAAGCTTTCTTT
CDR3: CAAQDRANTEAFF
size: .
D: TRBD1
V: TRBV10-3
J: TRBJ1-1

DNA: TGTGCCAGCAGTGACAGCGTCTCCTACGAGCAGTACTTC
CDR3: CASSDSVSYEQYF
size: few
D: .
V: TRBV6-1
J: TRBJ2-7

DNA: TGTGCCAGCAGCTTTCGAACTAGCGGCGGATCCTACAATGAGCAGTTCTTC
CDR3: CASSFRTSGGSYNEQFF
size: few
D: TRBD2
V: TRBV5-5
J: TRBJ2-1

DNA: TGTGCCAGTACCGTGGGACCCCTAGAAGATACGCAGTATTTT
CDR3: CASTVGPLEDTQYF
size: .
D: .
V: TRBV5-6
J: TRBJ2-3

DNA: TGTGCCAGCAGCCTAGGGTTCGGCTACGAGCAGTACTTC
CDR3: CASSLGFGYEQYF
size: .
D: .
V: TRBV14
J: TRBJ2-7

DNA: TGCAGTGCTAGAACGTCAGGGGGGCGATTCGACGAGCAGTACTTC
CDR3: CSARTSGGRFDEQYF
size: few
D: .
V: TRBV20-1
J: TRBJ2-7

DNA: TGCGCCAGCAGTCACACGGGACTAGGTGGGGCAGATACGCAGTATTTT
CDR3: CASSHTGLGGADTQYF
size: .
D: TRBD2
V: TRBV5-1
J: TRBJ2-3

DNA: TGTGCCAGCACAAGTCCAGGGCACGAGACCCAGTACTTC
CDR3: CASTSPGHETQYF
size: .
D: .
V: TRBV6-1
J: TRBJ2-5

DNA: TGCAGTGCTAGAGGGACTAGCGGGAAAGAGACCCAGTACTTC
CDR3: CSARGTSGKETQYF
size: .
D: TRBD2
V: TRBV20-1
J: TRBJ2-5

DNA: TGTGCCAGCAGCTTTAGGTCTAGCGGGAGCCAAGAGACCCAGTACTTC
CDR3: CASSFRSSGSQETQYF
size: few
D: TRBD2
V: TRBV11-2
J: TRBJ2-5

DNA: TGCAGTGCTAGGGCTCTTGGGACGGCTGAGCAGTTCTTC
CDR3: CSARALGTAEQFF
size: few
D: .
V: TRBV20-1
J: TRBJ2-1

DNA: TGCAGTGCTAGTAGGGATACACGCGCTGAGCAGTTCTTC
CDR3: CSASRDTRAEQFF
size: .
D: .
V: TRBV20-1
J: TRBJ2-1

DNA: TGTGCCACCAGTGATTCAACTAGGGGCTCCTACAATGAGCAGTTCTTC
CDR3: CATSDSTRGSYNEQFF
size: few
D: .
V: TRBV24-1
J: TRBJ2-1

DNA: TGTGCCAGCAGCTTACCATGGGAGACCCAGTACTTC
CDR3: CASSLPWETQYF
size: few
D: .
V: TRBV7-2
J: TRBJ2-5

DNA: TGCAGCGTTGGATTCTCCGGGGAGACCCAGTACTTC
CDR3: CSVGFSGETQYF
size: few
D: .
V: TRBV29-1
J: TRBJ2-5

DNA: TGTGCCAGCAGTTACTCAGCGCCGGGGAGGCATACGCAGTATTTT
CDR3: CASSYSAPGRHTQYF
size: .
D: .
V: TRBV6-2/TRBV6-3
J: TRBJ2-3

DNA: TGTGCCAGCAGCGCGGACAGGGGAGCGAGCACCATATATTTT
CDR3: CASSADRGASTIYF
size: .
D: TRBD1
V: TRBV9
J: TRBJ1-3

DNA: TGCGCCAGCAAAACAGGGATGAACACTGAAGCTTTCTTT
CDR3: CASKTGMNTEAFF
size: few
D: .
V: TRBV5-1
J: TRBJ1-1

DNA: TGTGCCAGCAGCTTAGCTGGTCACAACACTGAAGCTTTCTTT
CDR3: CASSLAGHNTEAFF
size: few
D: .
V: TRBV7-2
J: TRBJ1-1

DNA: TGTGCCAGCTCACCCCGTGACGGGACAGGGGGCCGGAGCGAGCAGTACTTC
CDR3: CASSPRDGTGGRSEQYF
size: few
D: TRBD1
V: TRBV18
J: TRBJ2-7

DNA: TGTGCCAGCAGTTACGGGGGACAAAAAGCTTTCTTT
CDR3: CASSYGGQKAFF
size: .
D: .
V: TRBV6-5
J: TRBJ1-1

DNA: TGTGCCACCAGCGGCGCACGGACAGGGATCGCAGATACGCAGTATTTT
CDR3: CATSGARTGIADTQYF
size: few
D: TRBD1
V: TRBV15
J: TRBJ2-3

DNA: TGTGCCAGCAGGCCTGGGACTAGCGAGGACACGCAGTATTTT
CDR3: CASRPGTSEDTQYF
size: few
D: TRBD2
V: TRBV4-2
J: TRBJ2-3

DNA: TGCGCCAGCAGCCCACAAGCTGGTCACACCATATATTTT
CDR3: CASSPQAGHTIYF
size: few
D: .
V: TRBV4-3
J: TRBJ1-3

DNA: TGTGCCTGGAGTGCAGCCTCGCAAGATACGCAGTATTTT
CDR3: CAWSAASQDTQYF
size: .
D: .
V: TRBV30
J: TRBJ2-3

DNA: TGTGCCAGCAGCTTGCGATGGGACAGGGTGAACGAGCAGTACTTC
CDR3: CASSLRWDRVNEQYF
size: .
D: TRBD1
V: TRBV5-6
J: TRBJ2-7

DNA: TGTGCCAGCAGTTACCGGCCGGGACAGGCGCAGTATTTT
CDR3: CASSYRPGQAQYF
size: .
D: TRBD1
V: TRBV6-5
J: TRBJ2-3

DNA: TGTGCCAGTAGTATTACCCCACAGGGCCTTGGAGGCTACACCTTC
CDR3: CASSITPQGLGGYTF
size: many
D: .
V: TRBV19
J: TRBJ1-2

DNA: TGCAGTGCTACCTTCCAATCTGGGGCCAACGTCCTGACTTTC
CDR3: CSATFQSGANVLTF
size: .
D: .
V: TRBV20-1
J: TRBJ2-6

DNA: TGCGCCAGCAGCCTCCGGGAAAGGGGGAGCTCCTATAATTCACCCCTCCACTTT
CDR3: CASSLRERGSSYNSPLHF
size: .
D: .
V: TRBV5-1
J: TRBJ1-6

DNA: TGTGCCAGCAGTTACGTCCGGACTGAAGCTTTCTTT
CDR3: CASSYVRTEAFF
size: few
D: .
V: TRBV6-6
J: TRBJ1-1

DNA: TGCGCCAGCAGCAGGGGACTAGCGGGAGCCCCCTCCTACGAGCAGTACTTC
CDR3: CASSRGLAGAPSYEQYF
size: .
D: TRBD2
V: TRBV5-1
J: TRBJ2-7

DNA: TGCAGTGCCCCCCTGGAGTCGTATGGCTACACCTTC
CDR3: CSAPLESYGYTF
size: few
D: .
V: TRBV20-1
J: TRBJ1-2

DNA: TGTGCCAGCACCCGACGGACTAGCGGCACAGATACGCAGTATTTT
CDR3: CASTRRTSGTDTQYF
size: .
D: TRBD2
V: TRBV27
J: TRBJ2-3

DNA: TGCGCCAGCAGCCAAGATGGGGCTAGCGGAAACTACGAGCAGTACTTC
CDR3: CASSQDGASGNYEQYF
size: .
D: TRBD2
V: TRBV4-3
J: TRBJ2-7

DNA: TGTGCCAGCCTCGGCTCCCAACGACTCGAAGCTTTCTTT
CDR3: CASLGSQRLEAFF
size: few
D: .
V: TRBV6-1
J: TRBJ1-1

DNA: TGTGCCAGCTCAAGTGGGCGGGTCTTGAACGAGCAGTACTTC
CDR3: CASSSGRVLNEQYF
size: .
D: .
V: TRBV18
J: TRBJ2-7

DNA: TGCGCCAGCAGCCAGCAAACAGGTTCACCCCTCCACTTT
CDR3: CASSQQTGSPLHF
size: few
D: .
V: TRBV4-3
J: TRBJ1-6